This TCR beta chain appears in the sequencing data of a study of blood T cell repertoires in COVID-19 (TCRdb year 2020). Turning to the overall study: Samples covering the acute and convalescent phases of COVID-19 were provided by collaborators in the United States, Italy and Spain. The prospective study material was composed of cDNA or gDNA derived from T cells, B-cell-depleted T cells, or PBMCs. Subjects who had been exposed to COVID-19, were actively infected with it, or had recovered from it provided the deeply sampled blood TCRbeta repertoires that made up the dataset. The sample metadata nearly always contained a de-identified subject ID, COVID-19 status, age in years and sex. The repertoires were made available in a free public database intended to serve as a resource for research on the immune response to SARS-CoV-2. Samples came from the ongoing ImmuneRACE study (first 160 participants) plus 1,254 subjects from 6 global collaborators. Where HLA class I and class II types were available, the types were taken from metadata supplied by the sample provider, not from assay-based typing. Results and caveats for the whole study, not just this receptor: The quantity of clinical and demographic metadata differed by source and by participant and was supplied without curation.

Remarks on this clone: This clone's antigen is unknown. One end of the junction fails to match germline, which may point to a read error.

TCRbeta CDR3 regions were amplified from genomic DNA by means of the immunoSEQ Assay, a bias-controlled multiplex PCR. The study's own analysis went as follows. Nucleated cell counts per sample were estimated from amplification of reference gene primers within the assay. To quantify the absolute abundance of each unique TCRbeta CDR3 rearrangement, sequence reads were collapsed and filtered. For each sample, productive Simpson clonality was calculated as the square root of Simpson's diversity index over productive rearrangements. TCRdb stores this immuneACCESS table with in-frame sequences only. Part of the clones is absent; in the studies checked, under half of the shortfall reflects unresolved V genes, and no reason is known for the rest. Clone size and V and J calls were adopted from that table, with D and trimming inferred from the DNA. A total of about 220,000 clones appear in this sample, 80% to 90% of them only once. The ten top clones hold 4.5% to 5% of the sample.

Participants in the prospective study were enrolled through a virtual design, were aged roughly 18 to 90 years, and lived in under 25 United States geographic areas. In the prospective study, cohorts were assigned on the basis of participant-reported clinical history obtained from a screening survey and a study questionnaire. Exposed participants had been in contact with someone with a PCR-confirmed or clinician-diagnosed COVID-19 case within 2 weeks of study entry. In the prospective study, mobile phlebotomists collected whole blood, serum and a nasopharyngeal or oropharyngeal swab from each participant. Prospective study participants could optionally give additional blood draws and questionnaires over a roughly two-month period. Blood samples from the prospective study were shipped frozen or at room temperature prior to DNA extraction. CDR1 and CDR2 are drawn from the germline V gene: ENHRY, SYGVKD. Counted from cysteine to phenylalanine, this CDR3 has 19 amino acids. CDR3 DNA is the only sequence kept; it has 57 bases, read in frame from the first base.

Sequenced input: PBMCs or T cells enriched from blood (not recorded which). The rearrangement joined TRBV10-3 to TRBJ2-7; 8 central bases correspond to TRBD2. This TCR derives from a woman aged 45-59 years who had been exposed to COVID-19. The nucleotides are TGTGCCATTAGTGCCCTCAGCGCCCGGACGGGGGCTAGCGGGTACGAGCAGTACTTC. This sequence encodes CAISALSARTGASGYEQYF.